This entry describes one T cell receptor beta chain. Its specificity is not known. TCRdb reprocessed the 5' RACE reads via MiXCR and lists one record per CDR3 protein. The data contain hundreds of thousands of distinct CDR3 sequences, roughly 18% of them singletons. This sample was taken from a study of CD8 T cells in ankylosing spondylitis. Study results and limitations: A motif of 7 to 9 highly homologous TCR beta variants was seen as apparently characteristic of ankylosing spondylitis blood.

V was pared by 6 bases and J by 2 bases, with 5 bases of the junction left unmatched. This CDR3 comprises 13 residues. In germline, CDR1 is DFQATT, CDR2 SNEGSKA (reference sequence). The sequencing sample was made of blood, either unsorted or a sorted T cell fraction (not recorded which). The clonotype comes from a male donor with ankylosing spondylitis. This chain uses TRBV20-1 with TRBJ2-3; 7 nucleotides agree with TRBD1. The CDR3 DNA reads TGCAGTGCCACAGGGGCCACCACAGATACGCAGTATTTT. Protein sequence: CSATGATTDTQYF.